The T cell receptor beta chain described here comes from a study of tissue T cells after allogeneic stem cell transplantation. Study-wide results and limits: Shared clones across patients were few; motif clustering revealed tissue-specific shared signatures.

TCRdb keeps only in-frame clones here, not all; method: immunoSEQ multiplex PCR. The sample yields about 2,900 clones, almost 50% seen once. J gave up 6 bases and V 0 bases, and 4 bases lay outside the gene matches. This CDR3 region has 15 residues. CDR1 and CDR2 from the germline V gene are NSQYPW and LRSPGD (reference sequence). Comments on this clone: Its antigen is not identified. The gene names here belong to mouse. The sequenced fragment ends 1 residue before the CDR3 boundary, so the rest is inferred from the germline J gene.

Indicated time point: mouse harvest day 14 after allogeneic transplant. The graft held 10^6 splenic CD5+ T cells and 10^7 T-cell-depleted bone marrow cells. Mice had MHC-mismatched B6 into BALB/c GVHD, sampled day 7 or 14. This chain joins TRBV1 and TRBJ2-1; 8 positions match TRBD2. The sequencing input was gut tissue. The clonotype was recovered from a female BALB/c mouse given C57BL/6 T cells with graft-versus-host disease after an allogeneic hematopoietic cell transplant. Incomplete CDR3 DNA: TGCACCTGCAGTGCAGATAGGGGGGGGCCTGCTGAGCAGTTC. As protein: CTCSADRGGPAEQF. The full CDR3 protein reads CTCSADRGGPAEQFF.